This TCR beta chain appears in the sequencing data of a study of cytomegalovirus exposure and HLA in healthy donors. Across the whole study: In a later analysis, it was reported that the approximately 110 validation repertoires had been produced on the same platform as the roughly 650 repertoires belonging to the first cohort. Whole-study findings and limits: Subsequent analysis of the approximately 120 validation repertoires found a tendency for first-cohort TCR clusters to co-occur. CMV antigen specificity was confirmed in vitro for a few CMV-associated chains. It was about 150 TCR beta chains that were listed as cytomegalovirus-associated.

Concerning this clone itself: The target antigen is unknown.

Only in-frame clones appear in the TCRdb table, and some are missing; sequencing was by immunoSEQ multiplex PCR. The sample lists roughly 65,000 clones, 94% occurring once. The origin of this receptor is a man between 18 and 35 years old in good health and CMV-seropositive. Sequenced input: PBMCs.

DNA for the CDR3: TGTGCCAGCAGCTACTTTGGACTAGCGAGTGCAGATACGCAGTATTTT. This encodes CASSYFGLASADTQYF. This chain connects TRBV7-2 to TRBJ2-3; 9 nucleotides align to TRBD2. This CDR3 has 16 amino acids. Germline CDR1 SGHTA, CDR2 FQGNSA. The V gene end was trimmed by 4 bases and the J gene end by 4 bases; junction bases not matched to a gene: 9.